These 31 T cell receptor beta chains came from one sample sequenced in a study of T cell repertoires in cytomegalovirus infection (dated by TCRdb to the late 2010s). Taken with the paper, the label for treatment or condition translates to: in vitro stimulation with specific CMV peptide epitopes to enrich CMV-specific T cells. Which antigens these TCRs recognize remains unknown. The instrument given in TCRdb is Illumina HiSeq 1500. TCRdb's own reprocessing of the public reads used fastp at Q25 and MiXCR and kept productive beta chains. Each entry is one CDR3 protein sequence, shown with its most common DNA and genes. The table for this sample lists some 940,000 distinct CDR3 sequences; 31% of them were counted only once. The ten largest clones represent over 11% of the sample. The sequenced sample was cultured CD8+ T cells from PBMCs, obtained from culture after CMV antigen stimulation. These receptors were taken from a human donor in good health (CMV status not recorded). Some clones in this sample may be carry-over from other donors' samples.

V and J are TRBV9 and TRBJ1-2, with TRBD1 matching 8 bases. Germline lookup yields CDR1 SGDLS and CDR2 YYNGEE. V dropped 3 bases and J dropped 3; count of bases not matched to a gene: 4. This CDR3 comprises 14 residues. Here the CDR3 reads CASSGTGLDYGYTF. In DNA form, the CDR3 reads TGTGCCAGCAGCGGGACAGGGCTAGACTATGGCTACACCTTC.

This clonotype occurred once. DNA for the CDR3: TGTGCCAGCAGCCAAGGTATAGGACTAGCAGGAAATGAGCAGTTCTTC. This encodes CASSQGIGLAGNEQFF. The rearrangement uses TRBV3-1 and TRBJ2-1, with TRBD2 matching over 8 bases. Germline V CDR1 and CDR2: LGHDT, YNNKEL (reference sequence). The CDR3 covers 16 residues. J was trimmed by 7 bases and V by 1 base; bases with no gene match: 9.

V gene TRBV7-4 combines with J gene TRBJ2-2, with TRBD1 identical over 7 bases. The CDR3 runs 17 residues. Germline V gene data show CDR1 as SGHVT and CDR2 as SQSDAQ. V lost 1 base and J lost 7; bases outside the gene matches: 12. CDR3 sequence (DNA): TGTGCCAGCAGCTTAGTTGGGGGACAGAGAGACATCGGGGAGCTGTTTTTT. Translation: CASSLVGGQRDIGELFF.

This clonotype was counted many times. V is TRBV7-2 and J is TRBJ2-4; D possibly uses TRBD1 or TRBD2 (5 bases each). The germline V gene has CDR1 SGHTA and CDR2 FQGNSA. The CDR3 has 15 residues. V shed 5 bases and J shed 2 bases, with 13 bases lying between them. The CDR3 DNA is TGTGCCAGCAGCAGCCACTGGGGGTCCAAAAACATTCAGTACTTC. It codes for CASSSHWGSKNIQYF.

The chain joins TRBV20-1 to TRBJ2-3; TRBD2 might be the D (7 bases). With 5 bases removed from V and 1 base from J, the gap between germline ends came to 22 bases. The CDR3 is 17 amino acids. The germline gives CDR1 DFQATT, CDR2 SNEGSKA (reference sequence). The CDR3: CSADTWGGGGGTDTQYF. CDR3 DNA sequence: TGCAGTGCTGATACCTGGGGGGGGGGCGGGGGCACAGATACGCAGTATTTT.

This clonotype was counted only a few times. The genes are TRBV2 and TRBJ1-2; D uncertain. Germline CDR1 is SNHLY and CDR2 is FYNNEI. V was pared by 6 bases and J by 7 bases, with 6 bases between. The CDR3 runs to 10 residues. The CDR3 region is CASSRGGYTF. The CDR3 DNA follows: TGTGCCAGCAGCCGGGGTGGCTACACCTTC.

This clonotype was seen many times. CDR3 amino acids: CASSSPGGYSYNEQFF. CDR3 bases: TGTGCCAGCAGCTCTCCAGGGGGATACTCCTACAATGAGCAGTTCTTC. This chain links TRBV7-6 with TRBJ2-1; 7 positions match TRBD1. J was trimmed by 0 bases and V by 4 bases; bases with no gene match: 6. Germline assignment: CDR1 SGHVS and CDR2 FNYEAQ. This CDR3 spans 16 amino acids.

V is TRBV10-3 and J is TRBJ2-1; 7 bases map to TRBD1. J was trimmed by 6 bases and V by 6 bases; bases with no gene match: 11. The germline gives CDR1 ENHRY, CDR2 SYGVKD. CDR3 size: 15 residues. The CDR3 nucleotides read TGTGCCATCAGAGACTCCGGGACAGATCGCAATGAGCAGTTCTTC. This gives the protein CAIRDSGTDRNEQFF.

In this sample, this clonotype turned up many times. The rearrangement uses TRBV7-2 and TRBJ1-2, with no clear D. There are 13 residues in the CDR3. From germline, CDR1 is SGHTA and CDR2 FQGNSA. Trimming removed 3 bases from V and 7 bases from J, with 12 bases in between. CDR3 residues: CASSFEGFGGYTF. For the CDR3, the DNA is TGTGCCAGCAGCTTTGAAGGGTTTGGTGGCTACACCTTC.

In this sample, this clonotype turned up a few times. V usage is TRBV6-6 and J usage is TRBJ2-2; the D gene could be TRBD1 or TRBD2 (5 bases each). V lost 0 bases and J 4 bases, leaving 18 bases between the germline ends. The CDR3 has 18 residues. Germline V gives CDR1 MNHNY, CDR2 SVGAGI (reference sequence). As DNA, the CDR3 is TGTGCCAGCAGTTACTCGCCCCCGCCGGGACCTCTCACCGGGGAGCTGTTTTTT. It is translated as CASSYSPPPGPLTGELFF.

The CDR3 DNA reads as TGTGCCAGCAGCCTATTCCCCCTTTCTAGCGGGGGGGTAGGAGAGACCCAGTACTTC. It yields the protein CASSLFPLSSGGVGETQYF. The chain links TRBV9 to TRBJ2-5; 12 nucleotides line up with TRBD2. The germline CDR1 and CDR2 sequences are SGDLS and YYNGEE. Trimming at V came to 4 bases and at J to 4 bases, leaving 17 bases not matched to a gene. This CDR3 contains 19 residues.

V and J are TRBV20-1 and TRBJ2-1, with TRBD2 matching over 7 bases. Germline CDR1 DFQATT, CDR2 SNEGSKA (reference sequence). This CDR3 comprises 12 residues. V shed 6 bases, J shed 7 bases, and the junction held 6 bases outside the gene matches. The DNA of the CDR3 is TGCAGTGCAAAGGGACTATGGAATGAGCAGTTCTTC. Encoded protein: CSAKGLWNEQFF.

The chain is built from TRBV7-3 and TRBJ2-5; a weak D match, TRBD1 (5 bases). CDR1 is SGHTA and CDR2 is FQGTGA in the germline V gene. The germline V and J ends were trimmed by 0 bases and 5 bases, with 7 bases remaining between them. This CDR3 spans 13 amino acids. The CDR3 bases are TGTGCCAGCAGCTTAACGACAGAGGAGACCCAGTACTTC. Translation gives CASSLTTEETQYF. Combining the CDR3 with reference TRBV7-3 and TRBJ2-5 gives the whole variable domain GAGVSQTPSNKVTEKGKYVELRCDPISGHTALYWYRQSLGQGPEFLIYFQGTGAADDSGLPNDRFFAVRPEGSVSTLKIQRTERGDSAVYLCASSLTTEETQYFGPGTRLLVL.

As concerns this clonotype: The junction and the germline gene differ at one end; a read error may be behind it. This rearrangement joins TRBV12-5 to TRBJ2-7; D uncertain. CDR1 and CDR2 (germline): LGHNT, FRNRAP. CDR3 length: 12 amino acids. The CDR3 loop reads CVSGLVPYEQYF. CDR3 bases: TGTGTTAGTGGTTTGGTACCTTACGAGCAGTACTTC.

The table lists this clonotype with a few counts. The V and J genes are TRBV6-4 and TRBJ1-1; D perhaps matches TRBD1 (5 bases). Trimming took 6 bases from V and 0 from J, leaving 14 bases between them. From germline, CDR1 is MRHNA and CDR2 SNTAGT. This CDR3 has 15 residues. The CDR3 reads CASRRRGELNTEAFF. In DNA, the CDR3 is TGTGCCAGCAGGAGGAGGGGAGAACTGAACACTGAAGCTTTCTTT.

This chain connects TRBV4-3 to TRBJ1-5, with no clear D. The V gene lost 6 bases and the J gene lost 5 bases, with 11 bases spanning the gap. The CDR3 consists of 13 residues. In germline, CDR1 is LGHNA, CDR2 YSLEER. In nucleotides, the CDR3 is TGCGCCAGCAGTCCAATGAGGGATCAGCCCCAGCATTTT. This gives the protein CASSPMRDQPQHF.

This clonotype was seen ten or more times. The chain links TRBV6-9 to TRBJ2-6, with D possibly TRBD1 on 6 matching bases. Germline values: CDR1 MNHGY, CDR2 SVAAGI. The CDR3 is 20 amino acids. V was cut by 4 bases and J by 1 base, with 23 bases left in between. The CDR3 region has the DNA TGTGCCAGCAGTTTACCCAGAACAGGGTCTGTCTCTTCTGGGGCCAACGTCCTGACTTTC. It translates to CASSLPRTGSVSSGANVLTF.

With regard to this clonotype: This may stem from a read error, because a much larger clone lies one nucleotide away. The CDR3 protein is CASSLTGGASNQPQDF. CDR3 sequence (DNA): TGTGCCAGCAGCTTAACTGGAGGGGCTAGCAATCAGCCCCAGGATTTT. The rearrangement joins TRBV7-9 to TRBJ1-5; tentative D call: TRBD1 (5 bases). The CDR3 spans 16 residues. Germline CDR1 and CDR2: SEHNR and FQNEAQ (reference sequence).

The chain recombines TRBV15 with TRBJ1-2; no clear D gene. Per the germline V gene, CDR1 is LNHNV and CDR2 is YYDKDF (reference sequence). This CDR3 is 15 amino acids long. V was trimmed by 1 base and J by 6 bases, leaving 15 bases between them. In DNA form, the CDR3 reads TGTGCCACCAGCAGAGTTCGGGGATTAGCGGATGGCTACACCTTC. Translation gives CATSRVRGLADGYTF.

This clonotype has only a few counts. The V gene is TRBV15, the J gene TRBJ1-5; unclear D gene. CDR3 length: 17 residues. Germline assignment: CDR1 LNHNV and CDR2 YYDKDF (reference sequence). Deletions cut 0 bases from V and 0 bases from J, with 12 bases between. The CDR3 DNA reads TGTGCCACCAGCAGAGATACTCGGCGGAATAGCAATCAGCCCCAGCATTTT. Protein sequence: CATSRDTRRNSNQPQHF.

This chain links TRBV18 with TRBJ2-7; D may be TRBD1 or TRBD2 (5 bases each). V lost 8 bases to trimming and J lost 3 bases, with 26 bases between them. This CDR3 is built from 17 residues. Germline-derived CDR1 and CDR2 are KGHSH and LQKENI. CDR3 sequence: CASERPAETDYFYEQYV. CDR3 coding DNA: TGTGCCAGCGAGAGACCGGCCGAGACAGACTATTTCTACGAGCAGTACGTC.

This clonotype was observed a single time. The gene calls are TRBV2 and TRBJ2-7; 8 nucleotides agree with TRBD1. V gave up 8 bases and J gave up 5 bases; unmatched junction bases: 2. Germline V gives CDR1 SNHLY, CDR2 FYNNEI. The CDR3 covers 11 residues. Written as DNA, the CDR3 is TGTGCCAGCTGGACAGGGCACGAGCAGTACTTC. It specifies CASWTGHEQYF.

The V and J genes are TRBV4-1 and TRBJ2-1; 9 bases map to TRBD1. The CDR3 length is 14 residues. V lost 4 bases to trimming and J lost 8 bases; unmatched junction nucleotides: 6. Germline CDR1 and CDR2: MGHRA and YSYEKL. The CDR3 DNA is TGCGCCAGCAGCCGACACAGGGGGCGGGATGAGCAGTTCTTC. The encoded protein is CASSRHRGRDEQFF.

The chain employs TRBV18 and TRBJ1-2; D ambiguous. V lost 3 bases and J 2 bases, leaving 10 bases between the germline ends. From germline, CDR1 is KGHSH and CDR2 LQKENI. This CDR3 comprises 14 residues. The DNA for the CDR3 is TGTGCCAGCTCACCCCAGGAACAGAACTATGGCTACACCTTC. Protein: CASSPQEQNYGYTF.

This clonotype has ten or more counts. This chain links TRBV7-2 with TRBJ2-5; 11 positions match TRBD1. There are 15 residues in the CDR3. Germline V lookup: CDR1 SGHTA, CDR2 FQGNSA. V shed 5 bases, J shed 4 bases, and the junction held 6 bases outside the gene matches. CDR3 DNA sequence: TGTGCCAGCAGCATGGGACAGGGGGGCGGAGAGACCCAGTACTTC. Protein: CASSMGQGGGETQYF. The full variable domain, completed using reference TRBV7-2 and TRBJ2-5, is GAGVSQSPSNKVTEKGKDVELRCDPISGHTALYWYRQSLGQGLEFLIYFQGNSAPDKSGLPSDRFSAERTGGSVSTLTIQRTQQEDSAVYLCASSMGQGGGETQYFGPGTRLLVL.

This clonotype showed up just once. The chain is built from TRBV6-8 and TRBJ2-5; D ambiguous. V lost 0 bases, J lost 3 bases, and 8 bases lay in between. Germline V gives CDR1 MNHGY, CDR2 SAAAGT. The CDR3 has 14 amino acids. CDR3 sequence: CASSYSMGKETQYF. Written as DNA, the CDR3 is TGTGCCAGCAGTTACTCCATGGGGAAAGAGACCCAGTACTTC.

This clonotype appeared a single time. The chain recombines TRBV12-5 with TRBJ2-5, with TRBD1 matching over 9 bases. The CDR3 sequence is 15 residues long. From germline, CDR1 is LGHNT and CDR2 FRNRAP. Trimming cost V 5 bases and J 5 bases; bases outside gene matches: 9. Here the CDR3 DNA reads TGTGCTAGTGGTCATCGACAGGGGGGAGGGGAGACCCAGTACTTC. Translation gives CASGHRQGGGETQYF.

This clonotype was observed a few times. The chain recombines TRBV24-1 with TRBJ2-5; TRBD2 might be the D (5 bases). This CDR3 is built from 13 residues. Germline V gene lookup returns CDR1 KGHDR and CDR2 SFDVKD. The V end was cut by 9 bases, the J end by 2 bases, with 12 bases between. In DNA, the CDR3 is TGTGCCACCGCCGGGGATCGGCAAGAGACCCAGTACTTC. It specifies CATAGDRQETQYF.

This chain links TRBV6-2 or TRBV6-3 with TRBJ1-3; D is ambiguous. V lost 3 bases to trimming and J lost 0 bases, with 12 bases between them. From germline, CDR1 is MNHEY and CDR2 SVGEGT. The CDR3 has 16 residues. The CDR3 region is CASSYGTTISGNTIYF. Here the CDR3 DNA reads TGTGCCAGCAGTTATGGAACAACTATCTCTGGAAACACCATATATTTT.

V gene TRBV6-6 combines with J gene TRBJ2-7, with 7 nucleotides matching TRBD2. Germline V CDR1 and CDR2: MNHNY, SVGAGI (reference sequence). There are 14 residues in the CDR3. V dropped 8 bases and J dropped 5; count of bases not matched to a gene: 12. The CDR3: CASGEIAGAHEQYV. The CDR3, as DNA: TGTGCCAGCGGCGAGATAGCGGGTGCTCACGAGCAGTACGTC.

This clonotype was recorded many times. The V and J genes are TRBV12-3 or TRBV12-4 and TRBJ2-7; D is unclear. V was trimmed by 6 bases and J by 3 bases, leaving 6 bases between them. This CDR3 has 11 amino acids. CDR3 DNA sequence: TGTGCCAGCAGCGTTAGCTACGAGCAGTACTTC. Translating gives CASSVSYEQYF.